This T cell receptor beta chain came from a study of blood T cell repertoires in COVID-19. Study-wide background: Researchers got acute and convalescent COVID-19 samples from the United States, Italy and Spain.

V lost 5 bases to trimming and J lost 9 bases, with 19 bases between them. The V gene's germline CDR1 is SEHNR and CDR2 FQNEAQ (reference sequence). This CDR3 has 14 residues. The repertoire was sequenced with immunoSEQ multiplex PCR; TCRdb's copy has only in-frame clones and lacks some. The sample has about 140,000 clones, approximately 80% seen once. Material for sequencing was peripheral blood. This chain uses TRBV7-9 with TRBJ2-5; tentative D call: TRBD1 (7 bases). The receptor's source is a man aged 55 to 70 who had recovered from COVID-19. CDR3 region: CASSGRDSGGPQYF. The CDR3, as DNA: TGTGCCAGCAGCGGGCGGGACAGCGGCGGACCCCAGTACTTC. Together with reference TRBV7-9 and TRBJ2-5, the CDR3 gives the full variable domain: DTGVSQNPRHKITKRGQNVTFRCDPISEHNRLYWYRQTLGQGPEFLTYFQNEAQLEKSRLLSDRFSAERPKGSFSTLEIQRTEQGDSAMYLCASSGRDSGGPQYFGPGTRLLVL.